This T cell receptor beta chain appears in the sequencing data of a study of T cell changes during pregnancy in multiple sclerosis. This clone was counted only a few times. Using immunoSEQ multiplex PCR, the repertoire was profiled, and TCRdb retains in-frame clones only, with some absent. The sample has around 50,000 clones, 80% to 90% seen once. The CDR3 consists of 18 residues. Trimming cost V 4 bases and J 8 bases; bases outside gene matches: 18. The germline CDR1 and CDR2 sequences are SGHDN and FVKESK. V usage is TRBV14 and J usage is TRBJ2-1, with 9 bases lining up with TRBD2. The TCR sequence derives from a female donor with multiple sclerosis, enrolled in a pregnancy study. Here the sequenced sample was CD8+ T cells from peripheral blood mononuclear cells, taken in the second trimester of pregnancy. This CDR3 reads CASSRKQRGGRAVDEQFF. As DNA, the CDR3 is TGTGCCAGCAGCCGAAAACAACGTGGCGGGAGGGCCGTGGATGAGCAGTTCTTC.